This TCR beta chain was retrieved from a study of Ad26.COV2.S vaccination and SARS-CoV-2 variants. Study-wide background: In the study, Ad26.COV2.S was injected intramuscularly once, or twice 56 days apart.

Here immunoSEQ multiplex PCR was the method, and the copy in TCRdb shows in-frame clones only, minus some. The sample comprises roughly 380,000 clones, about 85% of which are singletons, and approximately 3.5% rests with the top ten. A word on this clone: The antigen remains unidentified.

The treatment denotes: some 20 received Ad26.COV2.S at low or high dose, single or two shots; roughly 5 received placebo; per-sample allocation not given. Day 63 after the first injection of vaccine or placebo was the sampling time. Study-wide points: Responses of T cells in total may have been underestimated by the TCR breadth and depth analyses.

This sample comprised peripheral blood, obtained in a trial of Ad26.COV2.S vaccine versus placebo. The TCR sequence derives from a person aged 18-60 years who received the Ad26.COV2.S COVID-19 vaccine or a placebo.

The DNA of the CDR3 is TGTGCCAGCAGCTTTGAGGCCAGGGGGCACTACGAGCAGTACTTC. The encoded protein is CASSFEARGHYEQYF. The chain has TRBV12-1 and TRBJ2-7; TRBD1 reflects the table's D call only, with no check against the DNA. TRBV12-1 is classified as a pseudogene. This CDR3 has 15 residues.